The 23 T cell receptor beta chains below were found in one sample sequenced in a study of T-cell reconstitution after alpha-beta-depleted transplantation in children. Unique molecular identifiers tagged the TCRbeta library. TCRdb re-analysed the PCR reads in MiXCR, keeping a single row per CDR3 protein. The top ten clones hold about 14% of a sample with 500,000 to 650,000 distinct CDR3 sequences, approximately 10% of them seen once. The sample was PBMCs, mostly from graft donor cells, taken 180 days after TCRalphabeta/CD19-depleted stem cell transplant. All receptors come from a female patient aged 2-10 years who had a stem cell transplant for aplastic anemia, so the T cells may come from the graft donor.

This chain connects TRBV25-1 to TRBJ2-5; D uncertain. The CDR3 consists of 18 residues. Germline loops: CDR1 MGHDK, CDR2 SYGVNS. V lost 5 bases and J 5 bases, leaving 27 bases between the germline ends. DNA for the CDR3: TGTGCCAGCAGTCCGCTCCGCGACACTCAAGACCTTTCGGAGACCCAGTACTTC. Translating gives CASSPLRDTQDLSETQYF. Combining the CDR3 with reference TRBV25-1 and TRBJ2-5 gives the whole variable domain EADIYQTPRYLVIGTGKKITLECSQTMGHDKMYWYQQDPGMELHLIHYSYGVNSTEKGDLSSESTVSRIRTEHFPLTLESARPSHTSQYLCASSPLRDTQDLSETQYFGPGTRLLVL.

This clonotype showed up just a few times. The chain employs TRBV4-1 and TRBJ2-1; D call uncertain. V gave up 4 bases and J gave up 4 bases, with 14 bases separating them. The germline gives CDR1 MGHRA, CDR2 YSYEKL. The CDR3 totals 15 residues. This CDR3 reads CASSRTDTLYNEQFF. The CDR3 DNA sequence: TGCGCCAGCAGCCGGACGGATACGTTGTACAATGAGCAGTTCTTC.

This clonotype was detected only a few times. The rearrangement links TRBV12-3 or TRBV12-4 to TRBJ2-7; tentatively, D is TRBD1 or TRBD2 (5 bases each). The germline V and J ends were trimmed by 0 bases and 6 bases, with 12 bases remaining between them. The CDR3 is 14 residues long. The CDR3 region is CASSLAGTPGEQYF. CDR3 DNA: TGTGCCAGCAGTTTAGCGGGGACCCCTGGCGAGCAGTACTTC.

The CDR3 bases are TGCAGTGCTGCCTTCTGGTTGGCGGGGGAATACACAGATACGCAGTATTTT. Residues: CSAAFWLAGEYTDTQYF. The chain recombines TRBV20-1 with TRBJ2-3, with 7 bases identical to TRBD2. CDR1 and CDR2 from the germline V gene are DFQATT and SNEGSKA (reference sequence). V gave up 5 bases and J gave up 2 bases; unmatched junction bases: 16. CDR3 length: 17 amino acids.

The chain couples TRBV27 to TRBJ1-1, with D maybe TRBD1 (5 bases). Germline CDR1 reads MNHEY; CDR2 reads SMNVEV (reference sequence). CDR3 length equals 14 residues. V lost 0 bases and J lost 5, with 10 bases in between. CDR3 nucleotide sequence: TGTGCCAGCAGTTTATCACCAGGGAGGACTGAAGCTTTCTTT. Its protein is CASSLSPGRTEAFF.

The chain combines TRBV5-1 with TRBJ2-3; no clear D. The CDR3 length is 15 residues. Germline values: CDR1 SGHRS, CDR2 YFSETQ. V gave up 4 bases and J gave up 1 base, with 13 bases separating them. As DNA, the CDR3 is TGCGCCAGCAGCGCAATGATTTCGGGCACAGATACGCAGTATTTT. The encoded protein is CASSAMISGTDTQYF.

V and J are TRBV14 and TRBJ2-1; TRBD1 matches 8 bases. Germline CDR1 is SGHDN and CDR2 is FVKESK. The CDR3 contains 15 residues. The V gene end was trimmed by 6 bases and the J gene end by 2 bases; junction bases not matched to a gene: 6. In nucleotides, the CDR3 is TGTGCCAGCAGTCAGGACAGGGACCCCTACAATGAGCAGTTCTTC. It encodes CASSQDRDPYNEQFF. The full variable domain, completed using reference TRBV14 and TRBJ2-1, is EAGVTQFPSHSVIEKGQTVTLRCDPISGHDNLYWYRRVMGKEIKFLLHFVKESKQDESGMPNNRFLAERTGGTYSTLKVQPAELEDSGVYFCASSQDRDPYNEQFFGPGTRLTVL.

This clonotype was seen ten or more times. The rearrangement joins TRBV5-1 to TRBJ1-1; 12 bases are shared with TRBD1. The CDR3 length is 16 residues. Germline V gives CDR1 SGHRS, CDR2 YFSETQ. V lost 3 bases and J lost 5; bases outside the gene matches: 8. The CDR3 loop reads CASSYRDRGPGTEAFF. The DNA of the CDR3 is TGCGCCAGCAGCTACCGGGACAGGGGGCCTGGTACTGAAGCTTTCTTT.

This clonotype has only a few counts. The rearrangement uses TRBV9 and TRBJ2-3; unclear D gene. The CDR3 loop spans 14 amino acids. V shed 1 base and J shed 1 base, with 7 bases lying between them. Germline V CDR1 and CDR2: SGDLS, YYNGEE. CDR3 nucleotide sequence: TGTGCCAGCAGCGTAACTGGCCGCACAGATACGCAGTATTTT. Encoded protein: CASSVTGRTDTQYF. Variable domain in full (rest from reference TRBV9 and TRBJ2-3): DSGVTQTPKHLITATGQRVTLRCSPRSGDLSVYWYQQSLDQGLQFLIQYYNGEERAKGNILERFSAQQFPDLHSELNLSSLELGDSALYFCASSVTGRTDTQYFGPGTRLTVL.

This clonotype came up many times. The chain uses TRBV7-8 and TRBJ2-1; the match to TRBD2 covers 7 bases. The germline V gene has CDR1 SGHVS and CDR2 FQNEAQ. Trimming at V came to 3 bases and at J to 0 bases, leaving 8 bases not matched to a gene. The CDR3 loop spans 17 amino acids. CDR3 in amino acids: CASSFVRERSSYNEQFF. The CDR3 DNA reads TGTGCCAGCAGCTTTGTGCGGGAGCGGAGCTCCTACAATGAGCAGTTCTTC.

The chain carries TRBV7-2 and TRBJ1-1; TRBD1 might be the D (6 bases). Per germline, CDR1 SGHTA and CDR2 FQGNSA. Trimming cost V 5 bases and J 0 bases, with 16 bases left between them. This CDR3 spans 16 amino acids. The CDR3 bases are TGTGCCAGCAGCGTGCGGGGGGCCGGATTGAACACTGAAGCTTTCTTT. It is translated as CASSVRGAGLNTEAFF.

This clonotype turned up a few times. The chain combines TRBV20-1 with TRBJ1-4; D call uncertain. The CDR3 has 12 amino acids. Between the trimmed V and J ends, which lost 6 bases and 7 bases, there was a span of 12 bases. Germline V gives CDR1 DFQATT, CDR2 SNEGSKA (reference sequence). Here the CDR3 DNA reads TGCAGTGCCGCTGACCAAGGTGAAAAACTGTTTTTT. It is translated as CSAADQGEKLFF.

The chain is built from TRBV20-1 and TRBJ1-2; 7 bases align to TRBD1. The CDR3 has 14 residues. V was pared by 6 bases and J by 8 bases, with 15 bases of the junction left unmatched. Looked up from germline, CDR1 is DFQATT and CDR2 is SNEGSKA (reference sequence). CDR3 coding DNA: TGCAGTGCGCAGACTTACAGGGGCGGAGGGGGCTACACCTTC. Its translation: CSAQTYRGGGGYTF.

In this sample, this clonotype turned up a few times. The V call is TRBV20-1, the J call TRBJ2-5, with TRBD2 identical over 10 bases. CDR1 DFQATT and CDR2 SNEGSKA come from the germline V gene (reference sequence). The junction had 8 bases not matched to a gene; V was cut back by 0 bases and J by 1 base. The CDR3 sequence is 17 residues long. The CDR3 sequence is CSARDVRLAGAQETQYF. The DNA of the CDR3 is TGCAGTGCTAGAGATGTTAGGCTAGCGGGAGCCCAAGAGACCCAGTACTTC.

This clonotype was observed a handful of times. J is TRBJ1-1 and V is TRBV7-3, with D tentatively TRBD1 (6 bases). Germline-derived CDR1 and CDR2 are SGHTA and FQGTGA. Trimming cost V 6 bases and J 1 base, with 33 bases left between them. The CDR3 is made up of 21 amino acids. CDR3 nucleotide sequence: TGTGCCAGCAGACTCAACCCGAGATGGGGGGCTGCAGGCAGGGGGAACACTGAAGCTTTCTTT. It specifies CASRLNPRWGAAGRGNTEAFF.

The gene calls are TRBV21-1 and TRBJ1-1; the D call of TRBD1 is as the table states it, not checked on the DNA. TRBV21-1 counts as a pseudogene. The CDR3 length is 18 residues. The CDR3 nucleotides read TGTGCCAGCAGCAAAAAAAAAAGCGGGACAGGGACTCGCCAGTCGGCTTTCTTT. Its protein product is CASSKKKSGTGTRQSAFF.

J is TRBJ1-2 and V is TRBV18; 7 bases line up with TRBD1. Germline CDR1 is KGHSH and CDR2 is LQKENI. CDR3 length: 13 residues. V trimming: 8 bases; J trimming: 3 bases; junction bases outside the gene matches: 6. The CDR3 bases are TGTGCCAGCGCGCGACAGGGAGACTATGGCTACACCTTC. Its protein product is CASARQGDYGYTF.

This clonotype has a handful of counts. The V call is TRBV12-3 or TRBV12-4, the J call TRBJ2-5, with TRBD2 matching 13 bases. The CDR3 runs to 15 residues. V trimming: 4 bases; J trimming: 7 bases; junction bases outside the gene matches: 6. CDR3 amino acids: CASSSRTSGSRTQYF. For the CDR3, the DNA is TGTGCCAGCAGTTCCAGGACTAGCGGGAGTCGGACCCAGTACTTC.

The chain joins TRBV5-6 to TRBJ1-2; D is unresolved. Germline V CDR1 and CDR2: SGHDT, YYEEEE. The CDR3 extends over 12 amino acids. The germline V and J ends were trimmed by 4 bases and 7 bases, with 11 bases remaining between them. CDR3 DNA sequence: TGTGCCAGCAGCACCCTGAGAGCTGGCTACACCTTC. It codes for CASSTLRAGYTF.

This clonotype was counted many times. CDR3 loop: CASWDPTTDTQYF. The CDR3 DNA follows: TGTGCCAGCTGGGACCCCACCACAGATACGCAGTATTTT. The V gene is TRBV6-6, the J gene TRBJ2-3; the D call may be TRBD1 or TRBD2 (5 bases each). Germline values: CDR1 MNHNY, CDR2 SVGAGI (reference sequence). V was cut by 8 bases and J by 2 bases, with 11 bases left in between. The CDR3 totals 13 residues.

This chain joins TRBV4-2 and TRBJ2-5, with a tentative D call TRBD1 (6 bases). Trimming took off 6 bases at V and 2 bases at J, with 13 bases between the two ends. Germline V gives CDR1 LGHNA, CDR2 YNFKEQ. The CDR3 has 14 residues. CDR3 in amino acids: CASSPGQSQETQYF. The CDR3 DNA is TGTGCCAGCAGTCCCGGACAGTCTCAAGAGACCCAGTACTTC.

In this sample, this clonotype turned up many times. The chain carries TRBV20-1 and TRBJ2-1; 7 nucleotides agree with TRBD2. Germline CDR1 reads DFQATT; CDR2 reads SNEGSKA (reference sequence). The CDR3 extends over 15 amino acids. V dropped 3 bases and J dropped 3; count of bases not matched to a gene: 8. The DNA of the CDR3 is TGCAGTGCTAGGGGTGGACTAGAACACTACAATGAGCAGTTCTTC. Protein sequence: CSARGGLEHYNEQFF.

This clonotype was seen repeatedly, ten times or more. This CDR3 is CASSQVGQGARAFF. DNA of the CDR3: TGCGCCAGCAGCCAAGTGGGGCAGGGGGCGCGAGCTTTCTTT. The rearrangement links TRBV4-3 to TRBJ1-1; 8 nucleotides align to TRBD1. The CDR3 runs to 14 residues. CDR1 and CDR2 from the germline V gene are LGHNA and YSLEER. The V and J ends lost 1 base and 10 bases, in that order; junction bases with no gene match: 8.